The 21 T cell receptor beta chains reported below all come from one sample, sequenced in a study of T cells in Graves' hyperthyroidism and ophthalmopathy. Amplification targeted TCR beta CDR3 regions from RNA transcripts. Researchers ran a first-round RT-PCR on the TCR CDR3 using the HTBI primer set. TCRdb called the multiplex PCR reads again in MiXCR, with one record for every CDR3 protein. This sample has about 370,000 distinct CDR3 sequences, with roughly 15% found just once. Sequenced: blood. These receptors originate from an older woman with Graves' ophthalmopathy.

The chain combines TRBV28 with TRBJ2-7, with TRBD2 matching 13 bases. Germline V gene data show CDR1 as MDHEN and CDR2 as SYDVKM. The CDR3 contains 14 residues. The V and J ends lost 6 bases and 3 bases, in that order; junction bases with no gene match: 2. The CDR3 loop is CASRRTSGSYEQYF. DNA of the CDR3: TGTGCCAGCAGGAGGACTAGCGGGAGCTACGAGCAGTACTTC.

This clonotype was seen only a few times. The genes are TRBV7-2 and TRBJ2-1; 9 bases agree with TRBD2. V dropped 4 bases and J dropped 8; count of bases not matched to a gene: 9. Germline lookup yields CDR1 SGHTA and CDR2 FQGNSA. The CDR3 has 15 residues. The chain's CDR3 is CASSSGTSPTHEQFF. CDR3 nucleotide sequence: TGTGCCAGCAGCTCCGGGACTAGCCCTACTCATGAGCAGTTCTTC.

This clonotype was detected ten times or more. The CDR3 DNA follows: TGTGCCAGCACGGACACGACTTACACCGGGGAGCTGTTTTTT. This sequence encodes CASTDTTYTGELFF. The chain uses TRBV7-9 and TRBJ2-2; maybe TRBD1 (5 bases). Trimming took 7 bases from V and 3 from J, leaving 12 bases between them. Germline V gene sequence: CDR1 SEHNR, CDR2 FQNEAQ (reference sequence). The CDR3 contains 14 residues.

This clonotype was detected a few times. The genes are TRBV7-9 and TRBJ2-2; 8 bases map to TRBD2. Germline assignment: CDR1 SEHNR and CDR2 FQNEAQ (reference sequence). The CDR3 has 14 residues. V lost 7 bases and J lost 7; bases outside the gene matches: 8. The CDR3 DNA is TGTGCCAGCAATGGAGCGGGAGAGGACGGGGAGCTGTTTTTT. The encoded protein is CASNGAGEDGELFF.

At least ten counts were recorded for this clonotype. The rearrangement joins TRBV7-2 to TRBJ2-1, with D possibly TRBD2 on 5 matching bases. The length of the CDR3 is 16 residues. The V end was cut by 6 bases, the J end by 0 bases, with 15 bases between. Germline assignment: CDR1 SGHTA and CDR2 FQGNSA. The CDR3 reads CASRPLGAVSYNEQFF. The DNA of the CDR3 is TGTGCCAGCAGACCATTAGGAGCGGTCTCCTACAATGAGCAGTTCTTC.

This clonotype was counted ten times or more. This rearrangement joins TRBV20-1 to TRBJ1-5; TRBD1 matches 10 bases. Germline V CDR1 and CDR2: DFQATT, SNEGSKA (reference sequence). CDR3 length: 15 residues. V gave up 6 bases and J gave up 6 bases; unmatched junction bases: 11. The CDR3 is CSAKRGTGEIQPQHF. Here the CDR3 DNA reads TGCAGTGCCAAACGAGGGACAGGGGAGATTCAGCCCCAGCATTTT.

The rearrangement joins TRBV29-1 to TRBJ1-1, with D possibly matching TRBD1 (5 bases). Germline CDR1 is SQVTM and CDR2 is ANQGSEA. The CDR3 spans 12 residues. The CDR3: CRVKGVNTEAFF. CDR3 nucleotide sequence: TGCAGGGTTAAAGGGGTGAACACTGAAGCTTTCTTT.

This clonotype came up many times. The genes are TRBV7-2 and TRBJ2-5; weak D call: TRBD1 (6 bases). Germline CDR1 is SGHTA and CDR2 is FQGNSA. CDR3 length: 15 residues. V was clipped by 5 bases and J by 4 bases, with 17 bases between them. The CDR3 protein is CASSPRGGFAETQYF. The CDR3 bases are TGTGCCAGCAGCCCAAGAGGGGGTTTTGCAGAGACCCAGTACTTC.

The CDR3 sequence is CASSIPGQGTEKLFF. CDR3 nucleotides: TGTGCCAGCAGTATCCCGGGACAGGGAACCGAAAAACTGTTTTTT. This sequence joins TRBV28 and TRBJ1-4; 9 nucleotides agree with TRBD1. This CDR3 is built from 15 residues. Trimming at V came to 5 bases and at J to 8 bases, leaving 9 bases not matched to a gene. The germline gives CDR1 MDHEN, CDR2 SYDVKM.

The V gene is TRBV5-1, the J gene TRBJ2-2, with a weak D call TRBD1 (6 bases). The CDR3 spans 16 residues. Germline V gene lookup returns CDR1 SGHRS and CDR2 YFSETQ. The germline V and J ends were trimmed by 2 bases and 1 base, with 12 bases remaining between them. CDR3 sequence: CASSLTPGQNTGELFF. The DNA for the CDR3 is TGCGCCAGCAGCTTAACTCCGGGACAGAACACCGGGGAGCTGTTTTTT.

This clonotype was recorded a few times. This may be a read error: a much more frequent sequence differs by one nucleotide. CDR3 loop: CSASGTLARGSDTQYF. The CDR3 bases are TGCAGTGCTTCCGGGACTCTAGCGAGAGGGTCAGATACGCAGTATTTT. The rearrangement joins TRBV20-1 to TRBJ2-3, with D perhaps TRBD2 (6 bases). CDR3 length: 16 amino acids. Trimming took 5 bases from V and 4 from J, leaving 22 bases between them. Germline V gene lookup returns CDR1 DFQATT and CDR2 SNEGSKA (reference sequence).

This rearrangement joins TRBV6-1 to TRBJ1-1, with D possibly matching TRBD1 (5 bases). V was trimmed by 10 bases and J by 6 bases, leaving 18 bases between them. The CDR3 extends over 13 amino acids. Per the germline V gene, CDR1 is MNHNS and CDR2 is SASEGT. Written as DNA, the CDR3 is TGTGCCACCCTAAGTGGGGGGTGGGCTGAAGCTTTCTTT. It translates to CATLSGGWAEAFF.

This clonotype occurred many times. The J gene is TRBJ2-1, the V gene TRBV30; D is uncertain. Trimming removed 8 bases from V and 1 base from J, with 12 bases in between. This CDR3 spans 13 amino acids. Germline V lookup: CDR1 GTSNPN, CDR2 SVGIG (reference sequence). CDR3 region: CAGFGLSYNEQFF. For the CDR3, the DNA is TGTGCCGGTTTTGGTTTATCCTACAATGAGCAGTTCTTC.

This clonotype has ten or more counts. V and J are TRBV2 and TRBJ2-5, with 11 bases lining up with TRBD2. Trimming at V came to 4 bases and at J to 9 bases, leaving 7 bases not matched to a gene. Germline CDR1 and CDR2: SNHLY and FYNNEI. The CDR3 totals 14 residues. CDR3 bases: TGTGCCAGCAGTGGGGGACTAGCGGAGGGGGCCCAGTACTTC. As protein: CASSGGLAEGAQYF.

This sequence joins TRBV28 and TRBJ2-2; D is possibly TRBD2 (6 bases). Trimming removed 3 bases at V and 5 bases at J, with 13 bases between. The CDR3 covers 15 residues. The V gene's germline CDR1 is MDHEN and CDR2 SYDVKM. CDR3 DNA sequence: TGTGCCAGCAGTTTGTTCCGGGCGGGAACCGGGGAGCTGTTTTTT. This sequence encodes CASSLFRAGTGELFF.

This clonotype was seen many times. The chain employs TRBV20-1 and TRBJ2-7, with TRBD1 matching 12 bases. V dropped 5 bases and J dropped 5; count of bases not matched to a gene: 10. This CDR3 spans 15 amino acids. Germline V gene sequence: CDR1 DFQATT, CDR2 SNEGSKA (reference sequence). The CDR3 nucleotides read TGCAGTGCTGTAGGGTCGGGACAGGGGGCAAACGAGCAGTACTTC. Its protein product is CSAVGSGQGANEQYF.

This clonotype was observed many times. The J gene is TRBJ2-7, the V gene TRBV28, with D tentatively TRBD1 (5 bases). The length of the CDR3 is 13 residues. Deletions cut 6 bases from V and 3 bases from J, with 12 bases between. Germline V gene lookup returns CDR1 MDHEN and CDR2 SYDVKM. CDR3 DNA: TGTGCCAGCAGGGTGGGGCTGAGCTACGAGCAGTACTTC. Protein product: CASRVGLSYEQYF.

The sample holds many counts of this clonotype. This chain connects TRBV3-1 to TRBJ2-3, with D tentatively TRBD1 (6 bases). The germline CDR1 and CDR2 sequences are LGHDT and YNNKEL (reference sequence). This CDR3 has 15 amino acids. Trimming left V 6 bases short and J 5 bases short, with 18 bases between. Here the CDR3 DNA reads TGTGCCAGCAGTTCCAGGGGTCCCTCCGTAGATACGCAGTATTTT. Protein sequence: CASSSRGPSVDTQYF.

Ten or more counts support this clonotype. The rearrangement links TRBV5-1 to TRBJ1-2; TRBD1 agrees at 7 bases. This CDR3 has 14 amino acids. With 0 bases clipped from V and 4 bases from J, the junction kept 3 bases outside the gene matches. The V gene's germline CDR1 is SGHRS and CDR2 YFSETQ. The DNA of the CDR3 is TGCGCCAGCAGCTTGGAGGGGGCTGGCTATGGCTACACCTTC. It yields the protein CASSLEGAGYGYTF.

This clonotype was counted between two and nine times. This chain uses TRBV3-1 with TRBJ1-2, with D possibly being TRBD1 (5 bases). This CDR3 has 13 amino acids. Germline values: CDR1 LGHDT, CDR2 YNNKEL (reference sequence). V shed 2 bases and J shed 8 bases, with 12 bases lying between them. Here the CDR3 reads CASSQTRDRGYTF. The CDR3 bases are TGTGCCAGCAGCCAAACGCGGGACCGGGGCTACACCTTC.

This chain connects TRBV19 to TRBJ1-1; D perhaps matches TRBD1 (6 bases). V was clipped by 1 base and J by 0 bases, with 9 bases between them. The V gene's germline CDR1 is LNHDA and CDR2 SQIVND (reference sequence). CDR3 length: 15 residues. The CDR3 loop reads CASSIVGTLNTEAFF. DNA of the CDR3: TGTGCCAGTAGTATAGTTGGGACATTGAACACTGAAGCTTTCTTT.